This T cell receptor beta chain was captured in a study of identical twins. V was pared by 0 bases and J by 8 bases, with 5 bases between. The CDR3 extends over 12 amino acids. Germline V lookup: CDR1 SGHKS, CDR2 YYEKEE (reference sequence). The table lists this clonotype with a few counts. One entry per CDR3 protein, called by TCRdb with MiXCR from the 5' RACE reads. The sample gives approximately 1.8 million distinct CDR3 sequences, under 35% of which show up once; about 0.3% is in the top ten. The V and J genes are TRBV5-5 and TRBJ2-2; D not certain. The receptor comes from a newborn girl in good health. The sequenced sample was cord blood. CDR3 in amino acids: CASSLVVGELFF. DNA of the CDR3: TGTGCCAGCAGCTTGGTGGTAGGGGAGCTGTTTTTT.